The present T cell receptor beta chain was sequenced within a study of human thymus T cells. Measured with immunoSEQ multiplex PCR; TCRdb has only the in-frame clones, and not every one. The data hold roughly 120,000 clones, with just under 95% observed a single time. General study findings and limits: V and J genes seemed to be used with bias in thymic and blood repertoires.

Resections were taken during corrective heart surgery, and the thymus tissue came from these. V shed 3 bases and J shed 1 base, with 18 bases lying between them. The CDR3 extends over 16 amino acids. Per germline, CDR1 GTSNPN and CDR2 SVGIG (reference sequence). Worth noting for this clone: The antigen is not known.

The TCR originated in a boy less than two years old with a congenital heart defect but otherwise immunologically healthy. Sequenced: thymus tissue. This sequence joins TRBV30 and TRBJ1-1; a weak D match, TRBD1 (5 bases). The CDR3 region is CAWRQWVGGTNTEAFF. CDR3 DNA: TGTGCCTGGAGGCAGTGGGTGGGAGGGACGAACACTGAAGCTTTCTTT. Full variable domain (rest looked up from reference TRBV30 and TRBJ1-1): SQTIHQWPATLVQPVGSPLSLECTVEGTSNPNLYWYRQAAGRGLQLLFYSVGIGQISSEVPQNLSASRPQDRQFILSSKKLLLSDSGFYLCAWRQWVGGTNTEAFFGQGTRLTVV.